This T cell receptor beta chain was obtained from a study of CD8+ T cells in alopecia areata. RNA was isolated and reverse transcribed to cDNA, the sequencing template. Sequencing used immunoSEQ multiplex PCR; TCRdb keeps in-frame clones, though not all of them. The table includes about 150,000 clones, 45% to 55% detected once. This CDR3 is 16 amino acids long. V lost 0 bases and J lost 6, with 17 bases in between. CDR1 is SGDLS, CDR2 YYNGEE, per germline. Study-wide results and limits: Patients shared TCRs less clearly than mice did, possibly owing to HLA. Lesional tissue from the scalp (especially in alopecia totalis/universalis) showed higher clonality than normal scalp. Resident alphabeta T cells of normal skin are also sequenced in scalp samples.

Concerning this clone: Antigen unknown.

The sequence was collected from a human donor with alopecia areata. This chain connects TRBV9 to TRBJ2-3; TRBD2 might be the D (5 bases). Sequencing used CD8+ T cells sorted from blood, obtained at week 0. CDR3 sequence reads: CASSVAGLTQRDTQYF. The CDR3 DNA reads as TGTGCCAGCAGCGTAGCGGGTCTTACCCAGCGGGATACGCAGTATTTT.